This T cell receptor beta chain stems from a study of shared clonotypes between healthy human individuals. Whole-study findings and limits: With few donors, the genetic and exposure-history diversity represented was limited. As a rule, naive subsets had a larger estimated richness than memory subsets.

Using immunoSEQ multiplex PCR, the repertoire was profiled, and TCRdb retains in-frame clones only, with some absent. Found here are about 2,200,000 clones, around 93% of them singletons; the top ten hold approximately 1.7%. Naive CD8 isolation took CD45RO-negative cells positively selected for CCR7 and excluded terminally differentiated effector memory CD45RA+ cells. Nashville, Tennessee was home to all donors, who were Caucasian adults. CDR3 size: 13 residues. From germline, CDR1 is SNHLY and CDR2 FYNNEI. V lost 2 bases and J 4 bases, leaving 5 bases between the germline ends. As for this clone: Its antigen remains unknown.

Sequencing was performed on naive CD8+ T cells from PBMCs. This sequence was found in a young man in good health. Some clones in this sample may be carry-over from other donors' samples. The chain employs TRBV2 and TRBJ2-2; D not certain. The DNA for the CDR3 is TGTGCCAGCAGTGAATGGGTCACCGGGGAGCTGTTTTTT. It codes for CASSEWVTGELFF.